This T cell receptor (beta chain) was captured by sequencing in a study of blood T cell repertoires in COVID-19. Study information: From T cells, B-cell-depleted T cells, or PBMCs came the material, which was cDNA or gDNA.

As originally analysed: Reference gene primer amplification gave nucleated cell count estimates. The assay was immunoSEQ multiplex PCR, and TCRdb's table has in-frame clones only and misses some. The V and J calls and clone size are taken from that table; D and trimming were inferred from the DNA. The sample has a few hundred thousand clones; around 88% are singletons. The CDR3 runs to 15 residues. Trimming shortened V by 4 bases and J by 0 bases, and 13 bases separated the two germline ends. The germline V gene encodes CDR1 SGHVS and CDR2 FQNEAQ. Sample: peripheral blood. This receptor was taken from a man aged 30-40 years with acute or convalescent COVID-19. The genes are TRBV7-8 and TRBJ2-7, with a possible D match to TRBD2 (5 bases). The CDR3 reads CASSWRAESSYEQYF. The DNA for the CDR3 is TGTGCCAGCAGCTGGCGGGCAGAAAGCTCCTACGAGCAGTACTTC. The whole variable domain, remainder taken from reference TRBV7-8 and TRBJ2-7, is GAGVSQSPRYKVAKRGQDVALRCDPISGHVSLFWYQQALGQGPEFLTYFQNEAQLDKSGLPSDRFFAERPEGSVSTLKIQRTQQEDSAVYLCASSWRAESSYEQYFGPGTRLTVT.